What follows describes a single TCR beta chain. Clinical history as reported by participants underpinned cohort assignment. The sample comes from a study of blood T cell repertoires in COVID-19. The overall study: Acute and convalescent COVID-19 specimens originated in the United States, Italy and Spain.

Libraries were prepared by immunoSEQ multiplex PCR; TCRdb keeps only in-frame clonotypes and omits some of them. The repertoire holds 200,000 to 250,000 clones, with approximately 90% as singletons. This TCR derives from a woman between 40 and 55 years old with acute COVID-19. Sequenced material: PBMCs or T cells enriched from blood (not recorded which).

CDR3 nucleotide sequence: TGTGCCAGCAGCGTAGACTTTGCAGGCGAAGCTTTCTTT. This sequence encodes CASSVDFAGEAFF. The V and J genes are TRBV9 and TRBJ1-1, with unresolved D. The CDR3 sequence is 13 residues long. Per the germline V gene, CDR1 is SGDLS and CDR2 is YYNGEE. The V end was cut by 0 bases, the J end by 8 bases, with 11 bases between. The variable domain in full, with the rest retrieved from reference TRBV9 and TRBJ1-1, is DSGVTQTPKHLITATGQRVTLRCSPRSGDLSVYWYQQSLDQGLQFLIQYYNGEERAKGNILERFSAQQFPDLHSELNLSSLELGDSALYFCASSVDFAGEAFFGQGTRLTVV.